One and the same sample provided the 17 T cell receptor beta chains below, sequenced in a study of blood T cells in healthy people across ages (dated by TCRdb to between 2014 and 2017). The library was prepared using 5' RACE. A second roughly 6 to 11 cycle PCR used a sample-barcoded 5' primer and a J-beta primer mix. TCRdb ran its own pipeline on the public reads, namely fastp trimming at Q25 and MiXCR clone calling, and kept in-frame beta chains. CDR3 protein duplicates are merged, each entry listing the most common genes and DNA. This sample lists approximately 2,000,000 distinct CDR3 sequences; about 39% were detected once. 20% to 25% of the sample comes from the top ten. The sample taken for sequencing was blood. The receptors shown here come from a human donor in good health.

This clonotype occurred a few times. The rearrangement joins TRBV7-8 to TRBJ1-4; tentatively, D is TRBD1 (6 bases). The V and J ends lost 5 bases and 13 bases respectively, with 26 bases between them. The CDR3 has 16 amino acids. Per the germline V gene, CDR1 is SGHVS and CDR2 is FQNEAQ. The CDR3 DNA follows: TGTGCCAGCAGCCCGAGGCTTGGACAGTTGAGAAATGGACTGTTTTTT. Translating gives CASSPRLGQLRNGLFF. The full variable domain, with the rest looked up from reference TRBV7-8 and TRBJ1-4, is GAGVSQSPRYKVAKRGQDVALRCDPISGHVSLFWYQQALGQGPEFLTYFQNEAQLDKSGLPSDRFFAERPEGSVSTLKIQRTQQEDSAVYLCASSPRLGQLRNGLFFGSGTQLSVL.

Points on this clonotype: One end of the junction is discordant with germline, which a read error may explain. V is TRBV4-1 and J is TRBJ1-2, with D unresolved. The germline V gene encodes CDR1 MGHRA and CDR2 YSYEKL. CDR3 size: 14 residues. This chain's CDR3 is CASSQELGNYGCTF. CDR3 in DNA: TGCGCCAGCAGCCAAGAGTTAGGGAACTATGGCTGCACCTTC.

On this clonotype: The junction shows a germline mismatch at one end, possibly a read error. The rearrangement links TRBV20-1 to TRBJ1-2, with D maybe TRBD1 (6 bases). Germline values: CDR1 DFQATT, CDR2 SNEGSKA (reference sequence). The CDR3 runs to 14 residues. For the CDR3, the DNA is TGCAGCGCTAGGGGCCGGGGGCGCGGCTATGGCTACACCTTC. As protein: CSARGRGRGYGYTF.

V is TRBV12-3 or TRBV12-4 and J is TRBJ2-4, with TRBD1 identical over 10 bases. The last part of the DNA fits TRBJ2-7 better; the J call may be wrong. This CDR3 is built from 18 residues. CDR3 in amino acids: CASSLGPPTGGYSYEQYF. CDR3 DNA: TGTGCCAGCAGTTTGGGGCCTCCGACAGGGGGCTATTCCTACGAGCAGTACTTC.

This clonotype has more than one count but fewer than ten. The chain employs TRBV29-1 and TRBJ1-1, with D perhaps matching TRBD1 (6 bases). Germline-derived CDR1 and CDR2 are SQVTM and ANQGSEA. The length of the CDR3 is 12 residues. V gave up 8 bases and J gave up 4 bases, with 14 bases separating them. For the CDR3, the DNA is TGCAGCTTCGCCGCAGGGGTCACTGAAGCTTTCTTT. It encodes CSFAAGVTEAFF.

This clonotype showed up just a few times. V gene TRBV7-2 combines with J gene TRBJ1-5; 7 bases are shared with TRBD1. Germline CDR1 reads SGHTA; CDR2 reads FQGNSA. There are 14 residues in the CDR3. Germline trimming cut 3 bases from V and 7 bases from J; bases unmatched to any gene: 6. In nucleotides, the CDR3 is TGTGCCAGCAGCTTTGGGACAGCCCCCCAGCCCCAGCATTTT. It specifies CASSFGTAPQPQHF.

This chain joins TRBV4-2 and TRBJ1-1, with TRBD1 as a possible D gene (6 bases). This CDR3 is built from 12 residues. CDR1 is LGHNA, CDR2 YNFKEQ, per germline. Trimming took off 8 bases at V and 1 base at J, with 8 bases between the two ends. In DNA form, the CDR3 reads TGTGCCAGCGGACAGCAGAACACTGAAGCTTTCTTT. Protein: CASGQQNTEAFF.

The chain recombines TRBV6-6 with TRBJ2-5; TRBD1 or TRBD2 may be the D gene (6 bases each). V dropped 2 bases and J dropped 3 bases, with 10 bases sitting between them. The CDR3 extends over 14 amino acids. Per the germline V gene, CDR1 is MNHNY and CDR2 is SVGAGI (reference sequence). The CDR3 region has the DNA TGTGCCAGCAGTTACGAGGGGGGCGAAGAGACCCAGTACTTC. Protein product: CASSYEGGEETQYF.

The chain uses TRBV20-1 and TRBJ2-4; D could derive from TRBD1 or TRBD2 (5 bases each). The end of the DNA fits TRBJ2-7 better, so the J call may be wrong. CDR1 DFQATT and CDR2 SNEGSKA come from the germline V gene (reference sequence). This CDR3 is built from 14 residues. The CDR3 DNA follows: TGCAGTGCTAGAGAGTGGGGGACGCTTGACGAGCAGTACTTC. Its translation is CSAREWGTLDEQYF.

This clonotype has only a few counts. The V call is TRBV5-1, the J call TRBJ2-3; 7 bases fit TRBD2. The CDR3 contains 15 residues. Germline assignment: CDR1 SGHRS and CDR2 YFSETQ. J was trimmed by 2 bases and V by 1 base; bases with no gene match: 4. This CDR3 is CASSLNGRNTDTQYF. As DNA, the CDR3 is TGCGCCAGCAGCTTGAACGGGAGGAACACAGATACGCAGTATTTT.

A few counts support this clonotype. The rearrangement joins TRBV15 to TRBJ2-3, with D possibly matching TRBD1 (6 bases). V shed 1 base and J shed 6 bases, with 14 bases lying between them. The CDR3 loop spans 15 amino acids. The germline CDR1 and CDR2 sequences are LNHNV and YYDKDF (reference sequence). The CDR3 is CATSRVGTISDTQYF. The CDR3 DNA sequence: TGTGCCACCAGCAGAGTAGGGACAATCTCGGATACGCAGTATTTT.

CDR3 DNA: TGCGCCAGCAGTAGACAGGGGTCGGCTGAAGCTTTCTTT. Amino acid sequence: CASSRQGSAEAFF. The chain employs TRBV5-1 and TRBJ1-1; TRBD1 matches at 8 bases. Germline lookup yields CDR1 SGHRS and CDR2 YFSETQ. This CDR3 has 13 amino acids. Unmatched junction bases numbered 6, after V lost 5 bases and J lost 6 bases. Together with reference TRBV5-1 and TRBJ1-1, the CDR3 gives the full variable domain: KAGVTQTPRYLIKTRGQQVTLSCSPISGHRSVSWYQQTPGQGLQFLFEYFSETQRNKGNFPGRFSGRQFSNSRSEMNVSTLELGDSALYLCASSRQGSAEAFFGQGTRLTVV.

This clonotype was detected only a few times. The chain has TRBV20-1 and TRBJ2-7; D might be TRBD1 (6 bases). V was trimmed by 0 bases and J by 4 bases, leaving 13 bases between them. The CDR3 has 14 amino acids. Germline V gene lookup returns CDR1 DFQATT and CDR2 SNEGSKA (reference sequence). The CDR3 coding sequence is TGCAGTGCTAGAGATCGCAGGGGAGTGTACGAGCAGTACTTC. It is translated as CSARDRRGVYEQYF.

This clonotype was seen a handful of times. V usage is TRBV6-6 and J usage is TRBJ1-2; 8 nucleotides align to TRBD1. The CDR3 runs to 16 residues. Losses at the gene ends were 1 base for V and 2 bases for J; bases not matched to a gene: 6. Germline V gene data show CDR1 as MNHNY and CDR2 as SVGAGI (reference sequence). CDR3 residues: CASSYLLDRENYGYTF. The CDR3 DNA reads as TGTGCCAGCAGTTACTTGTTGGACAGGGAGAACTATGGCTACACCTTC.

The V gene is TRBV5-1, the J gene TRBJ1-2; a weak D match, TRBD1 (5 bases). The ends were cut back, 2 bases at V and 3 bases at J, with 20 bases in the middle. Per germline, CDR1 SGHRS and CDR2 YFSETQ. The CDR3 runs to 17 residues. The CDR3 bases are TGCGCCAGCAGCTTAGGTTCGGGACTCCGGGGCGACTATGGCTACACCTTC. Translating gives CASSLGSGLRGDYGYTF.

There are many counts of this clonotype. The chain couples TRBV12-3 or TRBV12-4 to TRBJ2-5; D is undetermined. Between the trimmed V and J ends, which lost 5 bases and 2 bases, there was a span of 12 bases. This CDR3 contains 14 residues. CDR3 region: CASSVGQAQETQYF. The CDR3 coding sequence is TGTGCCAGCAGTGTCGGGCAAGCTCAAGAGACCCAGTACTTC.

V usage is TRBV6-1 and J usage is TRBJ2-5; D uncertain. CDR3 length equals 12 residues. The ends were cut back, 2 bases at V and 5 bases at J, with 6 bases in the middle. Germline V CDR1 and CDR2: MNHNS, SASEGT. The CDR3 reads CASSELSETQYF. Here the CDR3 DNA reads TGTGCCAGCAGTGAACTCAGCGAGACCCAGTACTTC.